Below, 7 T cell receptor beta chains from the same sample are listed, as sequenced in a study of cytotoxic CD8 clonotypes in ibrutinib-treated CLL. Libraries were prepared by immunoSEQ multiplex PCR; TCRdb keeps only in-frame clonotypes and omits some of them. This sample carries approximately 280,000 clones, roughly four fifths of them seen once, and the ten largest clones take about 5.8%. The sample consisted of PBMCs, taken at disease progression, from a patient treated with ibrutinib. Receptors originate from a human donor with chronic lymphocytic leukemia.

Concerning this clone: Other DNA sequences in the sample encode the same CDR3. The CDR3 DNA reads as TGTGCCAGCAGCTTAGTGGGCCAGGGCTACGAGCAGTACTTC. Protein product: CASSLVGQGYEQYF. The rearrangement links TRBV11-2 to TRBJ2-7; D perhaps matches TRBD1 (5 bases). The germline V and J ends were trimmed by 1 base and 3 bases, with 10 bases remaining between them. From germline, CDR1 is SGHAT and CDR2 FQNNGV. The CDR3 has 14 residues.

A few counts support this clone. This chain joins TRBV7-3 and TRBJ2-2; 12 positions agree with TRBD2. Trimming took 3 bases from V and 4 from J; bases not matched to a gene: 3. The CDR3 contains 16 residues. The germline gives CDR1 SGHTA, CDR2 FQGTGA. The CDR3 DNA is TGTGCCAGCAGCTTCTCGGGACTAGCGGGCACCGGGGAGCTGTTTTTT. Translating gives CASSFSGLAGTGELFF.

V gene TRBV19 combines with J gene TRBJ1-4; possibly TRBD1 for D (5 bases). The V end lost 5 bases, the J end lost 6 bases, and 16 bases lay between the germline ends. The CDR3 length is 15 residues. Germline CDR1 is LNHDA and CDR2 is SQIVND (reference sequence). The CDR3 is CASSARRDGYEKLFF. The CDR3 DNA reads TGTGCCAGTAGTGCACGGAGGGACGGGTATGAAAAACTGTTTTTT. Using reference TRBV19 and TRBJ1-4 for the parts outside the CDR3, the full variable domain is DGGITQSPKYLFRKEGQNVTLSCEQNLNHDAMYWYRQDPGQGLRLIYYSQIVNDFQKGDIAEGYSVSREKKESFPLTVTSAQKNPTAFYLCASSARRDGYEKLFFGSGTQLSVL.

The rearrangement links TRBV10-3 to TRBJ2-3, with 7 bases fitting TRBD1. This CDR3 contains 15 residues. The ends lost 3 bases at V and 4 bases at J; junction bases unmatched: 7. Germline V gene lookup returns CDR1 ENHRY and CDR2 SYGVKD. The CDR3 spells CAISERGRPPDTQYF. The DNA of the CDR3 is TGTGCCATCAGTGAAAGGGGGCGACCGCCAGATACGCAGTATTTT.

This clone is a singleton in its sample. The gene calls are TRBV9 and TRBJ2-2; 10 nucleotides align to TRBD2. CDR1 SGDLS and CDR2 YYNGEE come from the germline V gene. After removal of 1 base from V and 8 bases from J, the junction contained 5 bases not matched to a gene. The CDR3 runs to 15 residues. This CDR3 reads CASSVLPSGGGELFF. As DNA, the CDR3 is TGTGCCAGCAGCGTACTCCCTAGCGGGGGTGGGGAGCTGTTTTTT.

CDR3 protein: CASSLRDGYEQYF. Written as DNA, the CDR3 is TGTGCCAGCAGCCTCCGGGACGGCTACGAGCAGTACTTC. This sequence joins TRBV6-5 and TRBJ2-7, with D perhaps TRBD1 or TRBD2 (5 bases each). Trimming removed 6 bases from V and 3 bases from J, with 12 bases in between. Germline assignment: CDR1 MNHEY and CDR2 SVGAGI. The CDR3 is 13 residues long.

CDR3 in amino acids: CASSEAIRVSYEQYF. DNA of the CDR3: TGTGCCAGCAGTGAAGCTATTCGGGTTTCCTACGAGCAGTACTTC. This chain uses TRBV2 with TRBJ2-7; D is undetermined. Trimming took off 0 bases at V and 1 base at J, with 10 bases between the two ends. Germline values: CDR1 SNHLY, CDR2 FYNNEI. This CDR3 is 15 amino acids long.